This record covers a single T cell receptor beta chain. What it binds is not known. Other DNA sequences in the same sample also yield this CDR3. The germline CDR1 and CDR2 sequences are MDHEN and SYDVKM. Trimming removed 4 bases at V and 0 bases at J, with 9 bases between. This CDR3 is built from 14 residues. The source of the sample is a study of shared clonotypes between healthy human individuals. Study-level information: Per donor, three plates held CD4 naive cells, three held CD4 memory, two held CD8 naive and one held CD8 memory.

Assay used: immunoSEQ multiplex PCR; TCRdb lists only in-frame clones, some missing. The sample lists approximately 2,200,000 clones, roughly 91% occurring once. Study outcomes and limitations: The represented genetic and exposure-history diversity was limited by the small number of donors. Naive subsets usually exceeded memory subsets in estimated richness.

The naive CD8 population came from CD45RO-negative cells selected for CCR7, without terminally differentiated effector memory CD45RA+ cells. The receptor comes from a man between 18 and 29 years old in good health. Some clones in this sample may be carry-over from other donors' samples. The material sequenced was naive CD8+ T cells from PBMCs. The gene calls are TRBV28 and TRBJ1-2; the D gene is possibly TRBD1 (5 bases). The CDR3 protein is CASSYPGPNYGYTF. DNA for the CDR3: TGTGCCAGCAGTTACCCAGGGCCTAACTATGGCTACACCTTC.